Following are 15 T cell receptor beta chains from one sample sequenced in a study of blood T cell repertoires in COVID-19. Here immunoSEQ multiplex PCR was the method, and the copy in TCRdb shows in-frame clones only, minus some. The repertoire includes 330,000 or so clones, 75% to 90% of them detected once, and more than 5% sits in the top ten. The sequencing sample was made of PBMCs or T cells enriched from blood (not recorded which). The source is a man aged 30 to 39 who had recovered from COVID-19.

The chain is built from TRBV5-6 and TRBJ1-3; TRBD1 agrees at 8 bases. Per the germline V gene, CDR1 is SGHDT and CDR2 is YYEEEE. The CDR3 is 18 amino acids. The ends lost 3 bases at V and 0 bases at J; junction bases unmatched: 11. For the CDR3, the DNA is TGTGCCAGCAGCTCACGGCTCGGACAGGGCTACTCTGGAAACACCATATATTTT. As protein: CASSSRLGQGYSGNTIYF.

A note on this clone: The identical CDR3 is also encoded by other nucleotide sequences in the sample. The chain combines TRBV19 with TRBJ2-7; 11 bases are shared with TRBD1. Germline V gives CDR1 LNHDA, CDR2 SQIVND (reference sequence). V lost 3 bases, J lost 3 bases, and 1 base stayed unmatched. CDR3 length: 14 residues. CDR3 bases: TGTGCCAGTAGTATCGGGACAGGGGGCTACGAGCAGTACTTC. Its protein product is CASSIGTGGYEQYF.

The rearrangement uses TRBV2 and TRBJ1-1; D not resolved. V lost 0 bases to trimming and J lost 4 bases, with 15 bases between them. Per the germline V gene, CDR1 is SNHLY and CDR2 is FYNNEI. The CDR3 loop spans 16 amino acids. CDR3 sequence reads: CASSEAWQEAGTEAFF. In nucleotides, the CDR3 is TGTGCCAGCAGTGAAGCGTGGCAGGAGGCGGGCACTGAAGCTTTCTTT.

CDR3: CASSPDRGNQPQHF. The CDR3 DNA reads TGTGCCAGCAGTCCGGACAGGGGCAATCAGCCCCAGCATTTT. V gene TRBV5-4 combines with J gene TRBJ1-5; 8 positions match TRBD1. The CDR3 contains 14 residues. Germline V gene sequence: CDR1 SGHNT, CDR2 YYREEE (reference sequence). The ends lost 5 bases at V and 2 bases at J; junction bases unmatched: 3.

The chain employs TRBV3-1 (or the pseudogene TRBV3-2) and TRBJ1-6, with D uncertain. The CDR3 runs 13 residues. Per germline, CDR1 LGHDT and CDR2 YNNKEL (reference sequence). Deletions cut 7 bases from V and 9 bases from J, with 13 bases between. Here the CDR3 reads CASTLVAGSPLHF. In DNA, the CDR3 is TGTGCCAGCACCCTCGTGGCGGGTTCACCCCTCCACTTT.

This clone came up once. This chain joins TRBV7-2 and TRBJ2-3, with D possibly being TRBD2 (5 bases). Germline V gene data show CDR1 as SGHTA and CDR2 as FQGNSA. V was cut by 5 bases and J by 5 bases, with 14 bases left in between. The CDR3 has 14 residues. As DNA, the CDR3 is TGTGCCAGCAGCCCCCTCCCGGGGAGAGATACGCAGTATTTT. It encodes CASSPLPGRDTQYF.

V usage is TRBV5-4 and J usage is TRBJ1-2, with D perhaps TRBD1 (6 bases). Trimming pared 4 bases from V and 4 bases from J, leaving 17 bases between. In germline, CDR1 is SGHNT, CDR2 YYREEE (reference sequence). The CDR3 is made up of 15 amino acids. In nucleotides, the CDR3 is TGTGCCAGCAGCGACCTGAACAGGGTGGGCTATGGCTACACCTTC. Translating it yields CASSDLNRVGYGYTF.

Concerning this clone itself: The junction departs from germline at one end; a sequencing error may be responsible. This chain uses TRBV3-1 (or the pseudogene TRBV3-2) with TRBJ2-4; D possibly corresponds to TRBD1 (6 bases). Looked up from germline, CDR1 is LGHDT and CDR2 is YNNKEL (reference sequence). The CDR3 length is 13 residues. The CDR3 DNA reads TGTGCCAGCAGCCAAGATTTGGGACATGTCTCCCACTTC. This translates into CASSQDLGHVSHF.

This chain uses TRBV28 with TRBJ2-7; the match to TRBD2 covers 8 bases. Unmatched junction bases numbered 7, after V lost 7 bases and J lost 2 bases. Germline V gene data show CDR1 as MDHEN and CDR2 as SYDVKM. This CDR3 comprises 14 residues. Here the CDR3 reads CASTLTSGPYEQYF. DNA for the CDR3: TGTGCCAGCACTCTAACTAGCGGTCCCTACGAGCAGTACTTC.

This chain joins TRBV6-5 and TRBJ1-1; 8 positions agree with TRBD1. Per germline, CDR1 MNHEY and CDR2 SVGAGI. J lost 8 bases, V lost 8 bases, and 16 bases had no gene match. The CDR3 contains 15 residues. The CDR3 spells CASSSGTGPWPEAFF. CDR3 nucleotide sequence: TGTGCCAGCTCCTCCGGGACAGGTCCTTGGCCCGAAGCTTTCTTT.

This clone has just one count. J is TRBJ2-3 and V is TRBV12-5; 9 positions match TRBD2. Per the germline V gene, CDR1 is LGHNT and CDR2 is FRNRAP. The CDR3 is 16 amino acids. J gave up 2 bases and V 5 bases, and 8 bases lay outside the gene matches. CDR3 region: CASGNSSGDFTDTQYF. The CDR3 region has the DNA TGTGCTAGTGGTAACTCTAGCGGGGACTTCACAGATACGCAGTATTTT.

Of note for this clone: Within the sample, other DNA sequences also encode this same CDR3. This rearrangement joins TRBV6-1 to TRBJ1-2; D is unclear. The CDR3 is 12 amino acids. The V end was cut by 2 bases, the J end by 5 bases, with 6 bases between. Germline-derived CDR1 and CDR2 are MNHNS and SASEGT. Here the CDR3 reads CASSESRYGYTF. The CDR3, as DNA: TGTGCCAGCAGTGAATCCCGGTATGGCTACACCTTC.

The rearrangement links TRBV7-2 to TRBJ1-2; tentatively, D is TRBD1 (5 bases). This CDR3 comprises 15 residues. Germline values: CDR1 SGHTA, CDR2 FQGNSA. Trimming stripped 1 base from V and 4 bases from J, with 13 bases between. CDR3 nucleotides: TGTGCCAGCAGCTTAGGGGGCCCTCGACGCTATGGCTACACCTTC. Its protein product is CASSLGGPRRYGYTF.

The CDR3 coding sequence is TGTGCCAGTAGTATAGATCCAGGGCAGGGCCTCAAAAACATTCAGTACTTC. Its protein product is CASSIDPGQGLKNIQYF. The chain combines TRBV19 with TRBJ2-4; D possibly corresponds to TRBD1 (5 bases). This CDR3 spans 17 amino acids. Germline V gene sequence: CDR1 LNHDA, CDR2 SQIVND (reference sequence). V was shortened by 0 bases and J by 3 bases, with 15 bases between the two germline ends.

V is TRBV21-1 and J is TRBJ2-1; TRBD1, the D gene given by the table, was not confirmed from the DNA. TRBV21-1 is a pseudogene locus. The CDR3 has 16 residues. In DNA, the CDR3 is TGTGCCAGCAGCAAAACGGACAGGGGTGGGAACAATGAGCAGTTCTTC. Translating it yields CASSKTDRGGNNEQFF.